This TCR beta chain was identified in a study of T cells after posttransplantation cyclophosphamide. Whole-study results and caveats: Skin or GI-infiltrating T cells shared few TRB sequences with blood. Recipient CMV seropositivity and CMV reactivation strongly tracked TRB clonality. Donor CD8+ memory clones often dominated recipient blood repertoires at later times.

Germline V lookup: CDR1 MNHEY, CDR2 SVGAGI. The length of the CDR3 is 13 residues. V shed 10 bases and J 3 bases; nucleotides not matched to a gene: 7. Sequencing used immunoSEQ multiplex PCR; TCRdb keeps in-frame clones, though not all of them. The table shows around 15,000 clones, with around 94% occurring only once. This clone was seen only once. Antigen unknown. The naive gate required viable CD3+CD4+ or CD3+CD8+ cells with CCR7+CD45RA+CD45RO-CD95-CD27+CD28+ phenotype. On the day of bone marrow donation, the related graft donor provided peripheral blood. This TCR was sampled from a woman in her forties or fifties in good health and a related stem cell transplant donor. The sequenced sample consisted of naive CD4+ T cells sorted from blood. The rearrangement uses TRBV6-5 and TRBJ2-7, with 9 nucleotides matching TRBD1. This CDR3 is CATVGTGIYEQYF. CDR3 sequence (DNA): TGTGCCACAGTGGGGACAGGGATCTACGAGCAGTACTTC.